Below, 22 T cell receptor beta chains from the same sample are listed, as sequenced in a study of blood T cell repertoires in COVID-19. Sequencing was performed with immunoSEQ multiplex PCR; in TCRdb, only in-frame clones are kept and a portion is missing. This sample carries over 200,000 clones, 83% of them seen once, and the ten largest clones take 5% to 6%. The sequencing input was peripheral blood. The receptors derive from a man older than 75 with acute or convalescent COVID-19.

This chain connects TRBV6-5 to TRBJ2-3, with no clear D. V gave up 5 bases and J gave up 8 bases, with 8 bases separating them. The CDR3 has 11 amino acids. Germline CDR1 reads MNHEY; CDR2 reads SVGAGI. The DNA of the CDR3 is TGTGCCAGCAGTCAACAGAGTACGCAGTATTTT. It translates to CASSQQSTQYF.

The rearrangement joins TRBV3-1 (or the pseudogene TRBV3-2) to TRBJ2-7; TRBD1 is a possible D gene (5 bases). The length of the CDR3 is 15 residues. The germline V gene has CDR1 LGHDT and CDR2 YNNKEL (reference sequence). The germline V and J ends were trimmed by 0 bases and 2 bases, with 11 bases remaining between them. CDR3 nucleotide sequence: TGTGCCAGCAGCCAAGATACAGGAAGGCCCTACGAGCAGTACTTC. Translation: CASSQDTGRPYEQYF.

This clone has only a few counts. V usage is TRBV12-3 or TRBV12-4 and J usage is TRBJ1-5; D not certain. V lost 1 base and J 5 bases, leaving 6 bases between the germline ends. The CDR3 extends over 13 amino acids. CDR3 sequence reads: CASSLGTYQPQHF. The CDR3 DNA sequence: TGTGCCAGCAGTTTAGGCACTTATCAGCCCCAGCATTTT.

This chain connects TRBV5-1 to TRBJ2-1; 10 bases map to TRBD2. V shed 0 bases and J 0 bases; nucleotides not matched to a gene: 21. Germline V gene lookup returns CDR1 SGHRS and CDR2 YFSETQ. This CDR3 has 23 amino acids. CDR3 residues: CASSLVGVAGGRGRNSSYNEQFF. CDR3 bases: TGCGCCAGCAGCTTGGTCGGAGTAGCGGGGGGACGAGGTCGAAATAGCTCCTACAATGAGCAGTTCTTC.

The V gene is TRBV5-4, the J gene TRBJ1-1; TRBD1 matches 8 bases. Trimming cost V 2 bases and J 1 base; bases outside gene matches: 1. This CDR3 comprises 14 residues. CDR1 SGHNT and CDR2 YYREEE come from the germline V gene (reference sequence). DNA for the CDR3: TGTGCCAGCAGCTTCGACAGGGGGAACACTGAAGCTTTCTTT. Amino acids: CASSFDRGNTEAFF.

The J gene is TRBJ2-2, the V gene TRBV5-1; maybe TRBD1 (6 bases). Germline assignment: CDR1 SGHRS and CDR2 YFSETQ. The V and J ends lost 0 bases and 5 bases respectively, with 20 bases between them. This CDR3 spans 18 amino acids. The DNA for the CDR3 is TGCGCCAGCAGCTTGGCCGCAGGGGCCGCAACAGGGACCGGGGAGCTGTTTTTT. Translating gives CASSLAAGAATGTGELFF.

Concerning this clone: In the same sample, other DNA sequences code for this CDR3. The chain joins TRBV6-5 to TRBJ1-3; 7 bases line up with TRBD1. With V trimmed by 6 bases and J by 0 bases, 5 bases remained unmatched. The CDR3 has 15 residues. CDR1 is MNHEY and CDR2 is SVGAGI in the germline V gene. CDR3 region: CASRPDRRSGNTIYF. The CDR3 DNA sequence: TGTGCCAGCAGACCGGACAGGCGCTCTGGAAACACCATATATTTT.

The gene calls are TRBV5-6 and TRBJ2-1; the match to TRBD1 covers 7 bases. The CDR3 loop spans 15 amino acids. Germline trimming cut 9 bases from V and 6 bases from J; bases unmatched to any gene: 15. CDR1 is SGHDT and CDR2 is YYEEEE in the germline V gene. The CDR3 is CATKPYDRDSNEQFF. The CDR3 region has the DNA TGTGCCACCAAACCATATGACAGGGACAGCAATGAGCAGTTCTTC. Drawing the rest from reference TRBV5-6 and TRBJ2-1, the complete variable domain is DAGVTQSPTHLIKTRGQQVTLRCSPKSGHDTVSWYQQALGQGPQFIFQYYEEEERQRGNFPDRFSGHQFPNYSSELNVNALLLGDSALYLCATKPYDRDSNEQFFGPGTRLTVL.

The V and J genes are TRBV18 and TRBJ2-7; 11 nucleotides agree with TRBD1. The trim removed 5 bases at V and 3 bases at J, leaving 6 bases unmatched. Per the germline V gene, CDR1 is KGHSH and CDR2 is LQKENI. The CDR3 sequence is 15 residues long. CDR3 coding DNA: TGTGCCAGCTCAGCCGGGACAGGGGGTTTCTACGAGCAGTACTTC. Translated: CASSAGTGGFYEQYF.

The V and J genes are TRBV2 and TRBJ1-1; D may be TRBD1 (6 bases). With 2 bases removed from V and 3 bases from J, the gap between germline ends came to 10 bases. CDR3 length: 14 residues. Germline V gene data show CDR1 as SNHLY and CDR2 as FYNNEI. This CDR3 is CASSEIGGDTEAFF. CDR3 DNA: TGTGCCAGCAGTGAAATAGGGGGGGACACTGAAGCTTTCTTT.

The V and J genes are TRBV5-1 and TRBJ1-2; D unresolved. CDR3 size: 13 residues. Germline V gives CDR1 SGHRS, CDR2 YFSETQ. The V end lost 6 bases, the J end lost 0 bases, and 9 bases lay between the germline ends. The CDR3 DNA sequence: TGCGCCAGCACACTGACTCCTAACTATGGCTACACCTTC. It codes for CASTLTPNYGYTF.

The rearrangement joins TRBV5-1 to TRBJ1-4; D remains ambiguous. CDR1 is SGHRS, CDR2 YFSETQ, per germline. Deletions cut 5 bases from V and 0 bases from J, with 11 bases between. The CDR3 runs 15 residues. This CDR3 reads CASRQTIATNEKLFF. CDR3 nucleotide sequence: TGCGCCAGCAGACAGACGATTGCAACTAATGAAAAACTGTTTTTT.

The V gene is TRBV6-5, the J gene TRBJ2-7; 8 nucleotides agree with TRBD2. Germline lookup yields CDR1 MNHEY and CDR2 SVGAGI. V was clipped by 6 bases and J by 1 base; unmatched bases: 8. The CDR3 has 15 residues. The CDR3 DNA sequence: TGTGCCAGCAGACCGGCGGGGGGAGCTTCCTACGAGCAGTACTTC. Residues: CASRPAGGASYEQYF.

The chain links TRBV28 to TRBJ1-5; weak D call: TRBD1 (6 bases). V was trimmed by 6 bases and J by 5 bases, leaving 14 bases between them. In germline, CDR1 is MDHEN, CDR2 SYDVKM. The CDR3 has 14 residues. This CDR3 is CASSRSGDYQPQHF. The DNA of the CDR3 is TGTGCCAGCAGCCGATCAGGGGATTATCAGCCCCAGCATTTT.

The chain carries TRBV6-4 and TRBJ2-2, with 7 positions matching TRBD1. The CDR3 is made up of 14 amino acids. The V gene end was trimmed by 10 bases and the J gene end by 6 bases; junction bases not matched to a gene: 11. Germline CDR1 and CDR2: MRHNA and SNTAGT. The CDR3 sequence: CATRRDSSSGELFF. The CDR3 region has the DNA TGTGCCACCCGACGGGACAGTAGCTCCGGGGAGCTGTTTTTT.

The chain uses TRBV3-1 (or the pseudogene TRBV3-2) and TRBJ1-2; tentatively, D is TRBD1 (5 bases). The V end lost 1 base, the J end lost 5 bases, and 8 bases lay between the germline ends. CDR1 and CDR2 from the germline V gene are LGHDT and YNNKEL (reference sequence). CDR3 length equals 13 residues. The CDR3 coding sequence is TGTGCCAGCAGCCAAGCCGGACATTATGGCTACACCTTC. Protein sequence: CASSQAGHYGYTF.

The J gene is TRBJ2-2, the V gene TRBV5-1, with 9 bases identical to TRBD2. The junction had 4 bases not matched to a gene; V was cut back by 3 bases and J by 4 bases. The CDR3 contains 15 residues. Germline V gene data show CDR1 as SGHRS and CDR2 as YFSETQ. The CDR3 coding sequence is TGCGCCAGCAGCTCGAGCGGGGGGTCCACCGGGGAGCTGTTTTTT. Its translation: CASSSSGGSTGELFF.

This clone was detected once. The gene calls are TRBV5-1 and TRBJ2-7; D perhaps matches TRBD2 (6 bases). The CDR3 has 16 amino acids. The germline CDR1 and CDR2 sequences are SGHRS and YFSETQ. Trimming stripped 2 bases from V and 4 bases from J, with 19 bases between. CDR3 amino acids: CASSFGYKRGLYEQYF. CDR3 DNA sequence: TGCGCCAGCAGCTTTGGTTACAAGAGGGGACTTTACGAGCAGTACTTC.

Comments on this clone: The junction departs from germline at one end; a sequencing error may be responsible. The gene calls are TRBV29-1 and TRBJ1-5; maybe TRBD1 (5 bases). CDR3 size: 13 residues. From germline, CDR1 is SQVTM and CDR2 ANQGSEA. CDR3 sequence (DNA): TGCAGCGTCGGGGGGGGAGGCAAACAGCCCCAGCATTTT. Translating it yields CSVGGGGKQPQHF. Filled out from reference TRBV29-1 and TRBJ1-5, the complete variable domain reads SAVISQKPSRDICQRGTSLTIQCQVDSQVTMMFWYRQQPGQSLTLIATANQGSEATYESGFVIDKFPISRPNLTFSTLTVSNMSPEDSSIYLCSVGGGGKQPQHFGDGTRLSIL.

The CDR3 sequence: CASSKSGLAFQETQYF. The CDR3 coding sequence is TGTGCCAGCAGCAAAAGCGGACTAGCGTTCCAAGAGACCCAGTACTTC. The rearrangement links TRBV2 to TRBJ2-5; TRBD2 matches at 9 bases. This CDR3 has 16 residues. The J segment lost 1 base and the V segment lost 6 bases, leaving 9 bases of the junction unmatched. CDR1 is SNHLY and CDR2 is FYNNEI in the germline V gene.

This chain connects TRBV2 to TRBJ2-5; 8 positions match TRBD1. The CDR3 consists of 14 residues. V gave up 7 bases and J gave up 4 bases; unmatched junction bases: 8. Per germline, CDR1 SNHLY and CDR2 FYNNEI. CDR3 residues: CASKNRGDRETQYF. The CDR3, as DNA: TGTGCCAGCAAGAACAGGGGGGACCGAGAGACCCAGTACTTC.

Written as DNA, the CDR3 is TGCGCCAGTGAGGCAGGGGCGAACACCGGGGAGCTGTTTTTT. This encodes CASEAGANTGELFF. V gene TRBV5-1 combines with J gene TRBJ2-2; D is perhaps TRBD1 (6 bases). This CDR3 has 14 amino acids. Per germline, CDR1 SGHRS and CDR2 YFSETQ. V gave up 8 bases and J gave up 0 bases, with 11 bases separating them.